The next 3 T cell receptor beta chains were all read from a single sample in a study of T cell responses to AZD1222 COVID-19 vaccine (dated by TCRdb to the early 2020s). The time point label corresponds to: baseline before first vaccination. Libraries were built with the immunoSEQ multiplex PCR assay. Entries here come from immuneACCESS through TCRdb and include only in-frame sequences with V and J called. Some clones fail to appear in such tables; in the studies checked, an unresolved V gene covers under half of the shortfall, and the cause of the remainder is unknown. This sample holds 110,000 or so clones; just under 90% were observed only once. Together, the top ten hold more than 10% of the sample. Material: peripheral blood, obtained on day 0 of AZD1222 vaccination. The receptors shown here come from an adult in good health.

In DNA, the CDR3 is TGTGCCACCAGTCGACAGGTTAACACCGGGGAGCTGTTTTTT. Protein: CATSRQVNTGELFF. This sequence joins TRBV24-1 and TRBJ2-2; a weak D match, TRBD1 (6 bases). CDR3 length equals 14 residues. Trimming pared 6 bases from V and 2 bases from J, leaving 9 bases between. Germline lookup yields CDR1 KGHDR and CDR2 SFDVKD.

This clone was seen only once. The gene calls are TRBV19 and TRBJ2-1, with 10 nucleotides matching TRBD2. The CDR3 runs 17 residues. V lost 4 bases, J lost 0 bases, and 6 bases stayed unmatched. Germline V CDR1 and CDR2: LNHDA, SQIVND (reference sequence). Written as DNA, the CDR3 is TGTGCCAGTAGTAGTAGGCTAGCGGGAGACTCCTACAATGAGCAGTTCTTC. Its translation: CASSSRLAGDSYNEQFF.

The rearrangement uses TRBV7-2 and TRBJ2-1; D uncertain. Per the germline V gene, CDR1 is SGHTA and CDR2 is FQGNSA. V lost 2 bases and J lost 0, with 11 bases in between. The CDR3 length is 16 residues. CDR3 residues: CASSLRRGSSYNEQFF. In nucleotides, the CDR3 is TGTGCCAGCAGCTTAAGACGCGGTAGCTCCTACAATGAGCAGTTCTTC.